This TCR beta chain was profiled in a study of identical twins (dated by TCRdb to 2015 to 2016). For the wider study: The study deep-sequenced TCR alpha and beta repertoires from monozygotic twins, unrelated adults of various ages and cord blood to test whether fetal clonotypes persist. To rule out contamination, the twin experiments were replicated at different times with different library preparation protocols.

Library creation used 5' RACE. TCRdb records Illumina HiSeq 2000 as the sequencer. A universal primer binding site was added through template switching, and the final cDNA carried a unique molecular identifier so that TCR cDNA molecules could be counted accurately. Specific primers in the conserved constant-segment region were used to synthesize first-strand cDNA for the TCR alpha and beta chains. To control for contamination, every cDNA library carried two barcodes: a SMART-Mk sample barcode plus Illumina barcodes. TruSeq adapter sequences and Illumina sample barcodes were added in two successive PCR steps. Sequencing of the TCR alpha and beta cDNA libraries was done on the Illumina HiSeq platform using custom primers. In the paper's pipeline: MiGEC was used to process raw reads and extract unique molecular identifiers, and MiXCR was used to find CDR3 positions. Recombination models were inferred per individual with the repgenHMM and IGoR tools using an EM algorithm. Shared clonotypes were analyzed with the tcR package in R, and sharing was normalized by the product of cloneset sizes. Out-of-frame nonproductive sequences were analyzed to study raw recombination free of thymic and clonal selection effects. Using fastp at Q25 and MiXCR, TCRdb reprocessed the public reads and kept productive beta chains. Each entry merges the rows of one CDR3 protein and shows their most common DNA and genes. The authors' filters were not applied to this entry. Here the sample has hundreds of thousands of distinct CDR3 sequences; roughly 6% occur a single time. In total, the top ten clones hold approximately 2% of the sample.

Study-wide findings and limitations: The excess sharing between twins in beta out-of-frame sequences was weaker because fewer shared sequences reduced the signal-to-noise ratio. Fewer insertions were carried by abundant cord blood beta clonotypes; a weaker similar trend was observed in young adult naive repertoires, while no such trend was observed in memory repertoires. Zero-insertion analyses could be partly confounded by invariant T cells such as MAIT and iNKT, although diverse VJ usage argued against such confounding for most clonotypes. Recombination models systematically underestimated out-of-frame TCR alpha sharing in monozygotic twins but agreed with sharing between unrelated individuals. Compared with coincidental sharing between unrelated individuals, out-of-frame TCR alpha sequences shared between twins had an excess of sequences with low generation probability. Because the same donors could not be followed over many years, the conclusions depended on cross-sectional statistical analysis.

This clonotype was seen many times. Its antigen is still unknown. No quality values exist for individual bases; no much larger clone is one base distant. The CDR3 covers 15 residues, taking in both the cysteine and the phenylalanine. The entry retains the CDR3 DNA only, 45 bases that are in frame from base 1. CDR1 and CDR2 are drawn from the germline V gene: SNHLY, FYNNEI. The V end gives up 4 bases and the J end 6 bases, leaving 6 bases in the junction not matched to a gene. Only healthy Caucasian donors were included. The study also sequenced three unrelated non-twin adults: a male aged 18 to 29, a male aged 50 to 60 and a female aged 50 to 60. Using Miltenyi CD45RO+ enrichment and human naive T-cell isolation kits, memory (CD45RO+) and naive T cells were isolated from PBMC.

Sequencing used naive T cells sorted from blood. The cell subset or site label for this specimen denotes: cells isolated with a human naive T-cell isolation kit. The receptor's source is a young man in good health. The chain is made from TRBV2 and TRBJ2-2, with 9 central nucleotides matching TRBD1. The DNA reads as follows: TGTGCCAGCAGTGCTGGACAGGGGCGGGCCGGGGAGCTGTTTTTT. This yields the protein CASSAGQGRAGELFF. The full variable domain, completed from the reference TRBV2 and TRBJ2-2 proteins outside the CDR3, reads EPEVTQTPSHQVTQMGQEVILRCVPISNHLYFYWYRQILGQKVEFLVSFYNNEISEKSEIFDDQFSVERPDGSNFTLKIRSTKLEDSAMYFCASSAGQGRAGELFFGEGSRLTVL.